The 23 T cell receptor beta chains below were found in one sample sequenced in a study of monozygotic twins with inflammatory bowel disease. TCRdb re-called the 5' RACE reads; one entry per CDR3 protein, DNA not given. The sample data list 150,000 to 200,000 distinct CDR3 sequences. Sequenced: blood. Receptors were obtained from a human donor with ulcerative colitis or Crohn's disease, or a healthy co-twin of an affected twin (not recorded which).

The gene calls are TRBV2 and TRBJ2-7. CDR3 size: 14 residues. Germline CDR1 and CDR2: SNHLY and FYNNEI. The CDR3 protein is CASTVREDSYEQYF.

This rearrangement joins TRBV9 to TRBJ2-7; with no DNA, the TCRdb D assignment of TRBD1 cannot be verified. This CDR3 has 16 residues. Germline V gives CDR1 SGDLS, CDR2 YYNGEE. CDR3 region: CASSVGTTGGSYEQYF.

The CDR3 here is CASSLSVAGAETQYF. The chain uses TRBV7-2 and TRBJ2-5; the TCRdb call, TRBD2, lacks DNA for checking. The CDR3 extends over 15 amino acids. Germline V lookup: CDR1 SGHTA, CDR2 FQGNSA.

CDR3: CASSLEVTSGTNEQFF. V usage is TRBV5-6 and J usage is TRBJ2-1; no DNA is available, so the TRBD2 call from TCRdb remains unchecked. CDR1 and CDR2 (germline): SGHDT, YYEEEE. There are 16 residues in the CDR3.

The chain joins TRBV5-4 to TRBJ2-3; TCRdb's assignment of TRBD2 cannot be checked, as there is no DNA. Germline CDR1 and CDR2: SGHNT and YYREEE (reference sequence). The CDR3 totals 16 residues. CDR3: CASSLPDAILTDTQYF.

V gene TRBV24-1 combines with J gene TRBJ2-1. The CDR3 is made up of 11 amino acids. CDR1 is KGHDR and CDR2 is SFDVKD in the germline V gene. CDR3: CATQHDNEQFF.

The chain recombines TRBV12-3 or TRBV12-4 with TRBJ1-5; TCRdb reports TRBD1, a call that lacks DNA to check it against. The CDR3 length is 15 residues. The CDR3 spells CASSPRTGSNQPQHF.

CDR3 residues: CASSFPQGSKNIQYF. The J gene is TRBJ2-4, the V gene TRBV28; the D call of TRBD1 rests on TCRdb alone, since no DNA is present to check it. CDR3 length: 15 amino acids. The germline gives CDR1 MDHEN, CDR2 SYDVKM.

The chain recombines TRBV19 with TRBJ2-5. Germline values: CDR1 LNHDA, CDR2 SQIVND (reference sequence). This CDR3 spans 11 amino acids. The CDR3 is CASRDLETQYF.

CDR3 residues: CASSLVDPTSGYEQNF. J is TRBJ2-7 and V is TRBV7-2; with no DNA, the TCRdb D assignment of TRBD2 cannot be verified. This CDR3 has 16 residues. Germline loops: CDR1 SGHTA, CDR2 FQGNSA.

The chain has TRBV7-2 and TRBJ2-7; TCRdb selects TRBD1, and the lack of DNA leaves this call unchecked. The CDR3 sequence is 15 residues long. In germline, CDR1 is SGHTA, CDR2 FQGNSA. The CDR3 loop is CASSLAHGQHYEQYF.

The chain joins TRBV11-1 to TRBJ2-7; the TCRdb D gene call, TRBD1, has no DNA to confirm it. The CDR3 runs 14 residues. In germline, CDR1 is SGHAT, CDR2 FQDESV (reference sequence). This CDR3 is CASSLEAGHYEQYF.

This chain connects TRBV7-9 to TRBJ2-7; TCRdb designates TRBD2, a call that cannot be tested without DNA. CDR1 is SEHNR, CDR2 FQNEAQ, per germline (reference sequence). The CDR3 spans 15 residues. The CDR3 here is CASSLDLAGNYEQYF.

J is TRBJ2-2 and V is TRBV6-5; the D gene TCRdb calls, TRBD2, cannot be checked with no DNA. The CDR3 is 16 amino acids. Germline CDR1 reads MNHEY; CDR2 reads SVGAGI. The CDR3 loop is CASTPSGRAGTGELFF.

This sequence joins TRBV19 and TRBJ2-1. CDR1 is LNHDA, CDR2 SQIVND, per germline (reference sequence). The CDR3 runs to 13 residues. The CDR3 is CASSIVNSLEQFF.

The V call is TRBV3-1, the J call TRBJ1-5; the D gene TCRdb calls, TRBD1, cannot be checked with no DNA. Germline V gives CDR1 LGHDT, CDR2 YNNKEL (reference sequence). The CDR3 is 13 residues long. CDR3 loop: CASSQARVQPQHF.

The CDR3 here is CASSTILVGQYEQYF. The chain is built from TRBV5-6 and TRBJ2-7; TCRdb returns TRBD2, unconfirmable since there is no DNA. The CDR3 is 15 amino acids. CDR1 is SGHDT and CDR2 is YYEEEE in the germline V gene.

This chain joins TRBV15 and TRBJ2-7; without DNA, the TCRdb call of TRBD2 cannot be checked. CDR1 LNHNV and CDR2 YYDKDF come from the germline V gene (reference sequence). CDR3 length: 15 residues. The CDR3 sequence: CATSRDIGTSGRVYF.

CDR3 sequence: CASSEFVGAEQFF. This rearrangement joins TRBV25-1 to TRBJ2-1; TCRdb gives TRBD1 as the D gene, but with no DNA this cannot be confirmed. This CDR3 region has 13 residues. Germline loops: CDR1 MGHDK, CDR2 SYGVNS.

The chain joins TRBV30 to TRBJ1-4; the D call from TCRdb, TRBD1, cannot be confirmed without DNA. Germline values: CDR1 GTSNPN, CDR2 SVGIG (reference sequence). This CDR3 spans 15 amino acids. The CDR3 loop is CAWSVRQGRGEKLFF.

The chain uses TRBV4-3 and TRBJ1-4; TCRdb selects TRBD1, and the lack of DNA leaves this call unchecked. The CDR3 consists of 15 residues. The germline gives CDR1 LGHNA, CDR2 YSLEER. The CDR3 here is CASSQETDFNEKLFF.

The CDR3 loop reads CASSLWADGPVGRELFF. The V and J genes are TRBV5-1 and TRBJ2-2; TCRdb designates TRBD2, a call that cannot be tested without DNA. CDR3 length: 17 amino acids. Per the germline V gene, CDR1 is SGHRS and CDR2 is YFSETQ.

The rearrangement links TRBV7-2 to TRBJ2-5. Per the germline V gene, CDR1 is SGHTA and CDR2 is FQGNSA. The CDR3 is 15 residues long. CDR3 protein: CDSSPIHTQAETQYF.